The entry that follows covers one TCR beta chain sequence. Its antigen specificity is not known. No much larger clonotype is one base removed from it; base qualities were not supplied. These data come from a study of T-cell reconstitution after alpha-beta-depleted transplantation in children (dated by TCRdb to the mid-2010s). About the study as a whole: The study quantitatively tracked T-cell immune reconstitution after TCRalphabeta/CD19-depleted allogeneic hematopoietic cell transplantation in children using TCR repertoire profiling.

Library preparation was by PCR. Sequencing instrument: Illumina HiSeq 2500. TCR library preparation used molecular barcoding, with unique molecular identifiers applied to normalize quantification of the TCRbeta repertoire. TCRdb ran its own pipeline on the public reads, namely fastp trimming at Q25 and MiXCR clone calling, and kept in-frame beta chains. Rows merge per CDR3 protein into single entries with the most common DNA and genes. The sample records 60,000 to 100,000 distinct CDR3 sequences, 15% to 20% of which are singletons. 50% to 65% of the sample goes to the ten largest clones. Looking up the germline V gene (reference sequence) yields CDR1 LNHNV and CDR2 YYDKDF. The germline V and J ends show losses of 0 bases and 10 bases respectively, and no gene match explains 9 bases of the junction. Reading from cysteine to phenylalanine, the CDR3 counts 15 amino acids. Solely the CDR3 DNA is kept, with 45 bases framed from the first base.

What this sample's treatment or condition label stands for: allogeneic hematopoietic cell transplantation with graft depleted of TCRalphabeta T cells and CD19 B cells. The transplant recipients were children given TCRalphabeta/CD19-depleted allogeneic hematopoietic cell grafts. On the study overall, not on this receptor specifically: The high TCRbeta diversity at day 60 in some patients was ascribed to recipient T cells and intrathymic progenitors that had survived conditioning. About two months after transplant, the apparently early recovery of alphabetaT-cell counts reportedly depended on just several hundred clones that had expanded rapidly and came from non-depleted graft cells. Over the following months the frequencies of hyperexpanded clones went down, and after one year T-cell counts and TCRbeta diversity were mostly credited to newly produced T cells.

The TCR sequence derives from a male patient under 10 years old who had a stem cell transplant for acute lymphoblastic leukemia, so the T cells may come from the graft donor. The chain links TRBV15 with TRBJ2-1, and TRBD1 aligns with 7 junction nucleotides. The sample here was PBMCs, mostly from graft donor cells, taken 360 days after TCRalphabeta/CD19-depleted stem cell transplant. Read as DNA, the sequence is TGTGCCACCAGCAGAGACACCGCGACAGGGAACGAGCAGTTCTTC. Its protein reads: CATSRDTATGNEQFF. Beyond the CDR3, the reference TRBV15 and TRBJ2-1 genes provide the residues; the full variable domain reads: DAMVIQNPRYQVTQFGKPVTLSCSQTLNHNVMYWYQQKSSQAPKLLFHYYDKDFNNEADTPDNFQSRRPNTSFCFLDIRSPGLGDTAMYLCATSRDTATGNEQFFGPGTRLTVL.